The rows below give T cell receptor beta chains drawn from one sample of a study of T cell responses to AZD1222 COVID-19 vaccine. TCRdb's table, derived via immunoSEQ multiplex PCR, lists solely in-frame clones and lacks some. Among about 100,000 clones, less than 90% were seen once, and the ten largest hold under 2%. The sequenced sample was peripheral blood, obtained on day 0 of AZD1222 vaccination. The source is an adult in good health. Each CDR3 is given with its conserved first and last residue. The D gene is left open where the match is weak. Some rows mark clone size as missing; the rest say once, few, many or name a class of expanded clone.

J gene	clone size	V gene	D gene	CDR3 DNA	CDR3 protein
TRBJ2-5	-	TRBV7-8	-	TGTGCCAGCAGCCCTCGGGACCCAGGTCCTGAAGAGACCCAGTACTTC	CASSPRDPGPEETQYF
TRBJ1-2	-	TRBV6-5	-	TGTGCCAGCAGTTCCCCGGGAACAGTCTATGGCTACACCTTC	CASSSPGTVYGYTF
TRBJ2-2	-	TRBV7-9	-	TGTGCCAGCAGCCCCAAGAGGAACACCGGGGAGCTGTTTTTT	CASSPKRNTGELFF
TRBJ1-2	-	TRBV12-3/TRBV12-4	TRBD1	TGTGCCAGCAGTGCTGGGACAGGGTCTGGCTACACCTTC	CASSAGTGSGYTF
TRBJ1-4	-	TRBV6-1	-	TGTGCCAGCAGTGAATCCGGAGGGGGTCGTGAAAAACTGTTTTTT	CASSESGGGREKLFF
TRBJ2-3	-	TRBV7-8	TRBD2	TGTGCCAGCAGCACCCCACTAGCGGACACAGATACGCAGTATTTT	CASSTPLADTDTQYF
TRBJ2-3	-	TRBV28	-	TGTGCCAGCACCTACGGCGGCAGTCGCACAGATACGCAGTATTTT	CASTYGGSRTDTQYF
TRBJ1-1	-	TRBV27	-	TGTGCCAGCAGTGCGGGGGGGGGCGTAAAAGCTTTCTTT	CASSAGGGVKAFF
TRBJ1-2	once	TRBV5-1	TRBD1	TGCGCCAGCAGGATAGGACAGGGGTATGGCTACACCTTC	CASRIGQGYGYTF
TRBJ2-1	-	TRBV4-1	-	TGCGCCAGCAGCCAACCGACAGTAGGACGCGAGCAGTTCTTC	CASSQPTVGREQFF
TRBJ2-1	-	TRBV18	-	TGTGCCAGCTCACCACCTTCTCGGGGGCAGTCCTACAATGAGCAGTTCTTC	CASSPPSRGQSYNEQFF
TRBJ2-3	-	TRBV5-1	-	TGCGCCAGCTCGGGGAAGGGGACAGATACGCAGTATTTT	CASSGKGTDTQYF
TRBJ2-3	-	TRBV11-3	-	TGTGCCAGCAGCGGTCTTCTTGGGGTGGGCACAGATACGCAGTATTTT	CASSGLLGVGTDTQYF
TRBJ2-3	-	TRBV19	-	TGTGCCAGTACCCCCATTTTTGGGACTGGGGCAGATACGCAGTATTTT	CASTPIFGTGADTQYF
TRBJ1-1	-	TRBV19	TRBD1	TGTGCCAGTACACGGGACAGCTTGAACACTGAAGCTTTCTTT	CASTRDSLNTEAFF
TRBJ1-1	-	TRBV11-2	TRBD1	TGTGCCAGCAGCGCCGGACAGGGCGACACTGAAGCTTTCTTT	CASSAGQGDTEAFF
TRBJ2-7	-	TRBV2	TRBD2	TGTGCCAGCAGGGCAGGACTAGCGGACCTAAATATGGGGTACTTC	CASRAGLADLNMGYF
TRBJ1-1	-	TRBV29-1	-	TGCAGCGTTGAGCCAGGAGAAGGAACTGAAGCTTTCTTT	CSVEPGEGTEAFF
TRBJ1-5	-	TRBV27	-	TGTGCCAGCAGTTTATCGGGATATGAGCCCCAGCATTTT	CASSLSGYEPQHF
TRBJ1-5	-	TRBV27	-	TGTGCCAGCAGTCCCCGACAGTTCAATCAGCCCCAGCATTTT	CASSPRQFNQPQHF
TRBJ2-5	-	TRBV7-9	-	TGTGCCAGCAGACCGGGACGACAAGAGACCCAGTACTTC	CASRPGRQETQYF
TRBJ2-3	-	TRBV6-6	-	TGTGCCAGCAGTTATCAGGGGTCTTACGATACGCAGTATTTT	CASSYQGSYDTQYF
TRBJ2-1	-	TRBV12-3/TRBV12-4	-	TGTGCCAGCAGGGTGGCGGACAATGAGCAGTTCTTC	CASRVADNEQFF
TRBJ2-7	-	TRBV7-2	TRBD2	TGTGCCAGCAGCTCGCACCCCGGGAGCGGGAGTATCGGAGAGTACTTC	CASSSHPGSGSIGEYF
TRBJ1-1	-	TRBV19	-	TGTGCCAGTAGTGGGGGAAAAGGACAAGTCACTGAAGCTTTCTTT	CASSGGKGQVTEAFF
TRBJ1-2	-	TRBV4-1	-	TGCGCCAGCAGCCCCAGACAACCTTCACAGATAACTAACTATGGCTACACCTTC	CASSPRQPSQITNYGYTF
TRBJ1-2	-	TRBV5-8	TRBD1	TGTGCCAGCAGCTTGTTAACCGGGACAGGATATAACTATGGCTACACCTTC	CASSLLTGTGYNYGYTF
TRBJ1-2	-	TRBV18	-	TGTGCCGGGGGGTGCGGCTACACCTTC	CAGGCGYTF
TRBJ2-3	-	TRBV12-3/TRBV12-4	TRBD2	TGTGCCAGCCAGCGGGAGTGGGATACGCAGTATTTT	CASQREWDTQYF
TRBJ1-5	-	TRBV9	-	TGTGCCAGCAGCGTAGGGGACCCTAATGGGCCCCAGCATTTT	CASSVGDPNGPQHF
TRBJ2-7	-	TRBV14	-	TGTGCCAGCAGCCAAGAAAGTACCACCGGTGGGCAGTACTTC	CASSQESTTGGQYF
TRBJ1-2	-	TRBV6-5	TRBD1	TGTGCCAGCAGTTACATGGGACAGGGCCATGGCTACACCTTC	CASSYMGQGHGYTF
TRBJ2-7	-	TRBV29-1	TRBD2	TGCAGCGTGCTACCCTTGGGACTAGCGGGAGTAAGCGAGCAGTACTTC	CSVLPLGLAGVSEQYF
TRBJ2-7	once	TRBV20-1	-	TGCAGTGCAAAAGTGAGCTACGAGCAGTACTTC	CSAKVSYEQYF
TRBJ2-4	-	TRBV5-1	-	TGCGCCAGCAGCTTGGGATCAGACGATGGGATTGACATTCAGTACTTC	CASSLGSDDGIDIQYF
TRBJ1-3	-	TRBV2	TRBD1	TGTGCCAGCAGAAAGGACAGGACTTCGGGAGTTACAGCGCGTGGCACCATATATTTT	CASRKDRTSGVTARGTIYF
TRBJ1-5	-	TRBV12-3/TRBV12-4	-	TGTGCCAGCAGTTTAGGGGAGGCCGCGGCCCAGCATTTT	CASSLGEAAAQHF
TRBJ2-1	-	TRBV4-3	TRBD2	TGCGCCAGCAGCCAAGTTACTGGACTAGCGGGAGGGCTCAGGGATGAGCAGTTCTTC	CASSQVTGLAGGLRDEQFF
TRBJ1-5	-	TRBV24-1	-	TGTGCCCCCCGTGGACAGCATAGCAATCAGCCCCAGCATTTT	CAPRGQHSNQPQHF
TRBJ1-5	-	TRBV20-1	-	TGCAGTGCTAGTAACAGGGCTCGCCCCAATCAGCCCCAGCATTTT	CSASNRARPNQPQHF
TRBJ1-6	-	TRBV27	-	TGTGCCAGCAGCCCTGGGACGGCGAATAATTCACCCCTCCACTTT	CASSPGTANNSPLHF
TRBJ2-2	-	TRBV5-1	TRBD2	TGCGCCAGCAGCTCAGGGAGGCTAGCGGATCAACACCGGGAGCTGTTTTTT	CASSSGRLADQHRELFF
TRBJ2-1	once	TRBV14	TRBD1	TGTGCCAGCAGCCAAGCTACCTGGGTGATACAGGGGTCGAGGAATGAGCAGTTCTTC	CASSQATWVIQGSRNEQFF
TRBJ2-6	once	TRBV7-2	-	TGTGCCAGCAGCGCGATCTTCTCTGGGGCCAACGTCCTGACTTTC	CASSAIFSGANVLTF
TRBJ2-7	once	TRBV5-4	TRBD1	TGTGCCAGCAGCACAGGGGGGAGCTACGAGCAGTACTTC	CASSTGGSYEQYF
TRBJ2-5	few	TRBV10-3	-	TGTGCCATCAGTGGGCATTTTTCTAGCGGCCAGGGGGGAGAGACCCAGTACTTC	CAISGHFSSGQGGETQYF
TRBJ2-3	-	TRBV30	TRBD2	TGTGCCTGGAGTGTACATGGACTAGCGGGAGCCAGGACAGATACGCAGTATTTT	CAWSVHGLAGARTDTQYF
TRBJ2-2	-	TRBV24-1	-	TGTGCCACCAGTGAAGGGGGACTGCCGAACACCGGGGAGCTGTTTTTT	CATSEGGLPNTGELFF
TRBJ2-3	-	TRBV5-5	-	TGTGCCAGCAGCTTGGTCGTTACCGTGCGCACAGATACGCAGTATTTT	CASSLVVTVRTDTQYF
TRBJ1-2	-	TRBV6-2/TRBV6-3	-	TGTGCCAGCAGTTACTCGAGTAAGTTTTCGGGACACCCCAACGGCTACACCTTC	CASSYSSKFSGHPNGYTF
TRBJ1-2	-	TRBV4-3	TRBD1	TGCGCCAGCAGCCAAGGGCAGGGGGGGGGCTATGGCTACACCTTC	CASSQGQGGGYGYTF
TRBJ2-7	-	TRBV27	-	TGTGCCAGCAGTTTGGGGGGTCAGACCTACGAGCAGTACTTC	CASSLGGQTYEQYF
TRBJ2-7	-	TRBV21-1	-	TGTGCCAGCAGCAAGGGGGGACAGGGACCCTACGAGCAGTACTTC	CASSKGGQGPYEQYF